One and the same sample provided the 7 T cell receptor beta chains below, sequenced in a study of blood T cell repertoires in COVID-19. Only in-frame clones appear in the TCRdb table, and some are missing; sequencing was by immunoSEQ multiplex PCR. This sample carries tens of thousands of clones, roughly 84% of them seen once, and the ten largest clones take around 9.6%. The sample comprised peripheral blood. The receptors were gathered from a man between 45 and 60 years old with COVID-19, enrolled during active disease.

The CDR3 loop is CSVVRAGGLTGELFF. CDR3 sequence (DNA): TGCAGCGTTGTAAGGGCGGGGGGCCTAACCGGGGAGCTGTTTTTT. The genes are TRBV29-1 and TRBJ2-2; 8 nucleotides agree with TRBD2. Germline V gives CDR1 SQVTM, CDR2 ANQGSEA. The trim removed 4 bases at V and 5 bases at J, leaving 9 bases unmatched. CDR3 length: 15 residues.

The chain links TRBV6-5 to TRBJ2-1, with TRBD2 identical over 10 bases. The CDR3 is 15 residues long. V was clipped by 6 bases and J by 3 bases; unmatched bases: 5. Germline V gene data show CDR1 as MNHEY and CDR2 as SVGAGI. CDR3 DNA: TGTGCCAGCAGGCGGACTAGCGGAAACTACAATGAGCAGTTCTTC. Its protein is CASRRTSGNYNEQFF.

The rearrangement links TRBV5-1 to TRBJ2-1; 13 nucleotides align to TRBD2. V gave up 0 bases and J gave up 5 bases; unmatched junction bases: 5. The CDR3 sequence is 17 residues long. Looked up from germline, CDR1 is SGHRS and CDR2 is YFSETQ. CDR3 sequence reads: CASSLAGLAGVNNEQFF. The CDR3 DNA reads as TGCGCCAGCAGCTTGGCAGGACTAGCGGGAGTCAACAATGAGCAGTTCTTC.

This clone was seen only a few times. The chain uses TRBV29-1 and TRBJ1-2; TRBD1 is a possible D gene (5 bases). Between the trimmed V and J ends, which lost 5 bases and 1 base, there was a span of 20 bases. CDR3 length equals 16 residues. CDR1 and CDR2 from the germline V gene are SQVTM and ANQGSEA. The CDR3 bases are TGCAGCGTTCGTATTGTTGGGGGACTTAGTAACTATGGCTACACCTTC. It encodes CSVRIVGGLSNYGYTF.

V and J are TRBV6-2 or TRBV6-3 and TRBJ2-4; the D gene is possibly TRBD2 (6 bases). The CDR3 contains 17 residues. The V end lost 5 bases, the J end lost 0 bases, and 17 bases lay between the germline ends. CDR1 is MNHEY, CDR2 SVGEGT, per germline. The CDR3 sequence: CASSPRAKGLAKNIQYF. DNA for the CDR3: TGTGCCAGCAGTCCCCGGGCGAAGGGACTAGCCAAAAACATTCAGTACTTC.

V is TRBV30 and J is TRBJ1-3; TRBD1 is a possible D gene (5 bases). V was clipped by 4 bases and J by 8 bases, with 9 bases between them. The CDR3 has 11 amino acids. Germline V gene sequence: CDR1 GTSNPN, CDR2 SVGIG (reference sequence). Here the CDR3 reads CAWTGVDTIYF. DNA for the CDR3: TGTGCCTGGACGGGGGTGGACACCATATATTTT.

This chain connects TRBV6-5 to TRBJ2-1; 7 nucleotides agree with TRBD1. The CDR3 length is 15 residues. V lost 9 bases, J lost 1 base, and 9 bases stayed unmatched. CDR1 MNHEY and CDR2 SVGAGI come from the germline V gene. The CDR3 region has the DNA TGTGCCAGTACGAAGGGGGCTGGATCCTACAATGAGCAGTTCTTC. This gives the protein CASTKGAGSYNEQFF.